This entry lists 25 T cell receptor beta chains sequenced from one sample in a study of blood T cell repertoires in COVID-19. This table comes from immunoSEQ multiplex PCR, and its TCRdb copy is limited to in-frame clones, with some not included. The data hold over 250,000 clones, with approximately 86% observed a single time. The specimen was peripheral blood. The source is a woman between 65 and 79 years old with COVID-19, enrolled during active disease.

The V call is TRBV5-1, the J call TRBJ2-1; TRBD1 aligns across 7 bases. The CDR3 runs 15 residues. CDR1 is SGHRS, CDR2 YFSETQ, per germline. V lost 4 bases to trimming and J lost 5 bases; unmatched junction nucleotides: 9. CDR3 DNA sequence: TGCGCCAGCAGCACAACCGGGACAGAGAACAATGAGCAGTTCTTC. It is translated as CASSTTGTENNEQFF.

The CDR3 bases are TGCAGCGTTGATGGTTCGGGAGATGGCTATGGCTACACCTTC. Amino acid sequence: CSVDGSGDGYGYTF. The V gene is TRBV29-1, the J gene TRBJ1-2; D is ambiguous. The CDR3 extends over 14 amino acids. Germline values: CDR1 SQVTM, CDR2 ANQGSEA. Trimming removed 3 bases from V and 4 bases from J, with 15 bases in between.

The CDR3 is CASKLTSGNTGELFF. DNA of the CDR3: TGTGCCAGCAAACTGACTAGCGGGAACACCGGGGAGCTGTTTTTT. This chain links TRBV6-5 with TRBJ2-2; 9 bases are shared with TRBD2. Germline values: CDR1 MNHEY, CDR2 SVGAGI. The CDR3 is 15 residues long. V lost 7 bases and J lost 1; bases outside the gene matches: 4.

For the CDR3, the DNA is TGTGCCAGCAGCCCGGGACTAGCGGGGGGGCCCTACGAGCAGTACTTC. This sequence encodes CASSPGLAGGPYEQYF. This rearrangement joins TRBV7-2 to TRBJ2-7, with 16 bases lining up with TRBD2. Trimming removed 5 bases from V and 2 bases from J; junction bases left unmatched: 3. The CDR3 loop spans 16 amino acids. Germline lookup yields CDR1 SGHTA and CDR2 FQGNSA.

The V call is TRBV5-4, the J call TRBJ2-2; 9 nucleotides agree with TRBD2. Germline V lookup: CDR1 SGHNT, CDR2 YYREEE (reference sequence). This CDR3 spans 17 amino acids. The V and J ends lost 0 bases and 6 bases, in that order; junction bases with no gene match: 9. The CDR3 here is CASSLVVAGGLAGELFF. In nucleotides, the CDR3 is TGTGCCAGCAGCTTGGTGGTGGCGGGGGGGCTTGCCGGGGAGCTGTTTTTT.

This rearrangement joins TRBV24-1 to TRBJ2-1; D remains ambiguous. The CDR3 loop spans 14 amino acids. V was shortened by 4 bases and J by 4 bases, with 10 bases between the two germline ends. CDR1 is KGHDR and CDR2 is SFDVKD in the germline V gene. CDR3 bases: TGTGCCACCAGTGACCGCAGTAAATACAATGAGCAGTTCTTC. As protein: CATSDRSKYNEQFF.

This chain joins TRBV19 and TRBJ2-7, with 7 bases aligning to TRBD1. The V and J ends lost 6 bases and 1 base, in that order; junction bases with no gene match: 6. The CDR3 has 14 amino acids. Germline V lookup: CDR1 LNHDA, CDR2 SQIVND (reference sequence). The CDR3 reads CASSQDRLSYEQYF. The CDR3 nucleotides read TGTGCCAGTAGCCAGGACAGGCTTTCCTACGAGCAGTACTTC.

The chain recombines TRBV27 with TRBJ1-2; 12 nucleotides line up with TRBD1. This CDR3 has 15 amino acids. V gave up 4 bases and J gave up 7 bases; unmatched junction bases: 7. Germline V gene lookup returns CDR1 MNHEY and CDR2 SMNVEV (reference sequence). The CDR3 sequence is CASSSPGQGALGYTF. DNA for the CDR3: TGTGCCAGCAGTTCGCCGGGACAGGGGGCGCTTGGCTACACCTTC.

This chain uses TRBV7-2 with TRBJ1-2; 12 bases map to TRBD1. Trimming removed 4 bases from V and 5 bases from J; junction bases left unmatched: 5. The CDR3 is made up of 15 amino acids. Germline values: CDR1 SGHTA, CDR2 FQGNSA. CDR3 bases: TGTGCCAGCAGCTGGACGGGACAGGGGGCTTATGGCTACACCTTC. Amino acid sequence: CASSWTGQGAYGYTF.

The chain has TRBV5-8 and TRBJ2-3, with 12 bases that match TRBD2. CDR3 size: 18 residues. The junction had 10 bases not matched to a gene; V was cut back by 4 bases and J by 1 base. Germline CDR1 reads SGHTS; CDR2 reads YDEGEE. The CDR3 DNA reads TGTGCCAGCAGCCCAGGACTAGCGGGACCCATGGGCACAGATACGCAGTATTTT. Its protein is CASSPGLAGPMGTDTQYF.

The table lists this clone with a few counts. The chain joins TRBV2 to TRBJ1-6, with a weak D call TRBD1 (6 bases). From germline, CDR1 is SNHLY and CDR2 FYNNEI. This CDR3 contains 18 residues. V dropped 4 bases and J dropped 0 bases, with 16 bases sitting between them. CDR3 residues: CASSGDRDKDSYNSPLHF. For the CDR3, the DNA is TGTGCCAGCAGTGGGGACCGGGACAAGGACTCCTATAATTCACCCCTCCACTTT.

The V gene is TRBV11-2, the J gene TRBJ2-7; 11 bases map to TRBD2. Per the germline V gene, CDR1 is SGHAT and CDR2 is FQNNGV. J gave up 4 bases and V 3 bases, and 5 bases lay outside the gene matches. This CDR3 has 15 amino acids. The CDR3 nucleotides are TGTGCCAGCAGCTTCCCGGGACTAGCGGTTTACGAGCAGTACTTC. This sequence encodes CASSFPGLAVYEQYF.

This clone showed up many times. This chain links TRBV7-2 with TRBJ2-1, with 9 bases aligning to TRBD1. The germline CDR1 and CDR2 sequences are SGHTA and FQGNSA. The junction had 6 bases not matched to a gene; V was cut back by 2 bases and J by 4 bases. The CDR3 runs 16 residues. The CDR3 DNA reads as TGTGCCAGCAGCTTAATCCCCGGGACAGGGTACAATGAGCAGTTCTTC. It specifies CASSLIPGTGYNEQFF. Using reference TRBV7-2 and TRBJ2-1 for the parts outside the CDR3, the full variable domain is GAGVSQSPSNKVTEKGKDVELRCDPISGHTALYWYRQSLGQGLEFLIYFQGNSAPDKSGLPSDRFSAERTGGSVSTLTIQRTQQEDSAVYLCASSLIPGTGYNEQFFGPGTRLTVL.

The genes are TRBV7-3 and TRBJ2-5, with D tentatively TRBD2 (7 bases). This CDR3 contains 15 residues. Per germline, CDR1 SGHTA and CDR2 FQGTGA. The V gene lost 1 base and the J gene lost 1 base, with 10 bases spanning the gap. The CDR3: CASSLSRGGQETQYF. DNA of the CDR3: TGTGCCAGCAGCTTAAGTAGGGGGGGCCAAGAGACCCAGTACTTC.

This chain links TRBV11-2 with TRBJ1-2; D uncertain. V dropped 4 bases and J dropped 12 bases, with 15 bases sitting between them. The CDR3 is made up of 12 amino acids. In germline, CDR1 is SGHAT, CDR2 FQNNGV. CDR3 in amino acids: CASSSTRASHTF. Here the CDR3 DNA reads TGTGCCAGCAGCTCTACGAGGGCCTCCCACACCTTC.

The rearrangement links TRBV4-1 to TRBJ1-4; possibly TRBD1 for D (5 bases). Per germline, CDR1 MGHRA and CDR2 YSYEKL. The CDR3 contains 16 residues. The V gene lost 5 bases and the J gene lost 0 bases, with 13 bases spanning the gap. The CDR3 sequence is CASSGGTGATNEKLFF. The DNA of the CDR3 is TGCGCCAGCAGCGGTGGGACGGGAGCAACTAATGAAAAACTGTTTTTT.

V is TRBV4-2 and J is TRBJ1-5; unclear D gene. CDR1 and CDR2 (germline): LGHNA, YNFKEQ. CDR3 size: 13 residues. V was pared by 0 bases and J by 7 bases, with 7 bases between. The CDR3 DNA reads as TGTGCCAGCAGCCAAGATGTCGAGCAGCCCCAGCATTTT. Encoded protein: CASSQDVEQPQHF.

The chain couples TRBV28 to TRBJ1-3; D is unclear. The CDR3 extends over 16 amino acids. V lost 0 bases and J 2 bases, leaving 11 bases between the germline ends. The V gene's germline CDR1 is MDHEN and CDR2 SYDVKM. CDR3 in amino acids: CASSLWGISPGNTIYF. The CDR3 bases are TGTGCCAGCAGTTTATGGGGCATTTCCCCTGGAAACACCATATATTTT.

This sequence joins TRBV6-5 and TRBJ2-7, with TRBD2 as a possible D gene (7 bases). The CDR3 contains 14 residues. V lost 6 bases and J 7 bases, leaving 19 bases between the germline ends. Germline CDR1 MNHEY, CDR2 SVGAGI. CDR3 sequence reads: CASSRSRGAGEQYF. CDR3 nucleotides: TGTGCCAGCAGCCGTAGCCGGGGGGCGGGTGAGCAGTACTTC.

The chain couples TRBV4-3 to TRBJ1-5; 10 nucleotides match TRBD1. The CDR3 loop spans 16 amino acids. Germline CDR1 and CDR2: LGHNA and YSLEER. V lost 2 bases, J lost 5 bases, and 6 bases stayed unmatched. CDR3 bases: TGCGCCAGCAGCCAAAAGGGACAGGGGACCCATCAGCCCCAGCATTTT. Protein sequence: CASSQKGQGTHQPQHF.

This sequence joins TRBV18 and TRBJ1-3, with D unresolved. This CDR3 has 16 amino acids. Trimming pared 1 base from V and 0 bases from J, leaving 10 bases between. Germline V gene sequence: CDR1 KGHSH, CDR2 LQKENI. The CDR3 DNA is TGTGCCAGCTCACCACGTCTCGAGGGCTCTGGAAACACCATATATTTT. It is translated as CASSPRLEGSGNTIYF.

CDR3 residues: CAWSIDRVTDTQYF. CDR3 bases: TGTGCCTGGAGTATTGACAGGGTCACAGATACGCAGTATTTT. The V gene is TRBV30, the J gene TRBJ2-3; TRBD1 matches at 7 bases. The CDR3 has 14 amino acids. With 2 bases clipped from V and 2 bases from J, the junction kept 4 bases outside the gene matches. Germline V lookup: CDR1 GTSNPN, CDR2 SVGIG (reference sequence). Drawing the rest from reference TRBV30 and TRBJ2-3, the complete variable domain is SQTIHQWPATLVQPVGSPLSLECTVEGTSNPNLYWYRQAAGRGLQLLFYSVGIGQISSEVPQNLSASRPQDRQFILSSKKLLLSDSGFYLCAWSIDRVTDTQYFGPGTRLTVL.

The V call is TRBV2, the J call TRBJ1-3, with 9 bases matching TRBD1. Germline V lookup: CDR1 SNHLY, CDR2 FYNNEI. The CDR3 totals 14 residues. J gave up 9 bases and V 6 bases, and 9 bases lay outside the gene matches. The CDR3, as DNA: TGTGCCAGCAGGACCGGGACAGGGTTAAGCACCATATATTTT. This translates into CASRTGTGLSTIYF.

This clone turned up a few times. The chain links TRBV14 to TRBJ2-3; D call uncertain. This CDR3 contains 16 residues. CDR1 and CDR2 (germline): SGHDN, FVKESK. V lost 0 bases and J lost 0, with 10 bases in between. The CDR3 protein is CASSQDSAISTDTQYF. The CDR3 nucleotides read TGTGCCAGCAGCCAAGACAGCGCGATAAGCACAGATACGCAGTATTTT.

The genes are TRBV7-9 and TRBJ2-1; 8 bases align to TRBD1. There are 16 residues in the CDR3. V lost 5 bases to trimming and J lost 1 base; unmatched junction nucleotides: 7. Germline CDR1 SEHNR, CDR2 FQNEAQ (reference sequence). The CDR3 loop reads CASSPRQGLSYNEQFF. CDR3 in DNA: TGTGCCAGCAGCCCAAGACAGGGGCTGTCCTACAATGAGCAGTTCTTC.